This record looks at one T cell receptor (beta chain) sequence and its context. Its antigen is not known. Since all of the isolated RNA was reverse transcribed, expressed TCRB transcripts were what got sequenced. TCRdb's table, derived via immunoSEQ multiplex PCR, lists solely in-frame clones and lacks some. In the table there are approximately 170,000 clones, approximately 8.1% of which are singletons. There are 11 residues in the CDR3. V gave up 6 bases and J gave up 7 bases, with 10 bases separating them. CDR1 and CDR2 (germline): KGHSH, LQKENI. The source of the sample is a study of beta chain features in type 1 diabetes. On the study more broadly: The patients were much like the healthy donors in age, gender and cell yields. Whole-study findings and limits: Here, the possible influence of HLA type (on TCRB rearrangement) remained unresolved. All four CD4+ subsets from Type 1 diabetes patients carried moderately but significantly shorter TCRB CDR3s. Highly expressing activated T cells could be over-counted with a cDNA template.

The authors took one heparinised blood draw, averaging about 120 mL, from each donor. The material sequenced was central memory CD4+ T cells from blood. The chain couples TRBV18 to TRBJ2-7, with D possibly TRBD1 on 5 matching bases. This TCR derives from a young man with type 1 diabetes. CDR3 residues: CASSRQGEQYF. Here the CDR3 DNA reads TGTGCCAGCTCGCGGCAGGGAGAGCAGTACTTC.